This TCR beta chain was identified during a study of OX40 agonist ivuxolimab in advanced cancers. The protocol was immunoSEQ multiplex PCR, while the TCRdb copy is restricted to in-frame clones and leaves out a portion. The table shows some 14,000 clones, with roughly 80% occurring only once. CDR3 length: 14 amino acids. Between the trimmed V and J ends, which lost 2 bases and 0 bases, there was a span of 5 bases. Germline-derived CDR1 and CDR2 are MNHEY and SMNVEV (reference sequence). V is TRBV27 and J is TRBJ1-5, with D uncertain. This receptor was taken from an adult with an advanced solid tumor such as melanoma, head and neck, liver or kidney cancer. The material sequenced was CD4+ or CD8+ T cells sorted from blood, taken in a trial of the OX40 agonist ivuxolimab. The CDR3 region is CASSLRGSNQPQHF. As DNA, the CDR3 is TGTGCCAGCAGTTTACGAGGTAGCAATCAGCCCCAGCATTTT.